The table lists the clone carrying this T cell receptor (beta chain) with a few counts. Its specificity is unknown. The CDR3 is made up of 11 amino acids. The V gene lost 4 bases and the J gene lost 8 bases, with 6 bases spanning the gap. The V gene's germline CDR1 is MGHDK and CDR2 SYGVNS. The sample belongs to a study of cytomegalovirus exposure and HLA in healthy donors. Study outcomes and limitations: Cytomegalovirus association was listed for 150 or so TCR beta chains. Most likely, a cluster of highly shared sequence variants arose as a sequencing artifact. Productive status was seen about 90% or about 30% of the time for most TCR beta V segments in an earlier analysis. Indistinguishable V segments such as TRBV6-2 and TRBV6-3 were excluded.

The PCR employed 60 Vbeta primers together with 13 Jbeta primers. This table comes from immunoSEQ multiplex PCR, and its TCRdb copy is limited to in-frame clones, with some not included. The sample consists of under 200,000 clones, 75% to 90% of them appearing once. The source material was PBMCs. This TCR was sampled from a woman under 40 in good health and CMV-seronegative. The genes are TRBV25-1 and TRBJ2-1, with TRBD1 as a possible D gene (5 bases). The CDR3: CASSGRDEQFF. Here the CDR3 DNA reads TGTGCCAGCAGTGGCAGGGATGAGCAGTTCTTC. Full variable domain (missing parts from reference TRBV25-1 and TRBJ2-1): EADIYQTPRYLVIGTGKKITLECSQTMGHDKMYWYQQDPGMELHLIHYSYGVNSTEKGDLSSESTVSRIRTEHFPLTLESARPSHTSQYLCASSGRDEQFFGPGTRLTVL.